Detailed here is one T cell receptor beta chain. Its target antigen remains unknown. There are no base qualities to consult, and no much larger clone falls within one base. This entry is derived from a study of blood T cell repertoires in COVID-19 (dated by TCRdb to 2020 to 2021). Notes on the research overall: The collaborator samples originated in the United States, Italy and Spain and spanned the acute and convalescent phases of COVID-19. The dataset comprised deeply sampled blood TCRbeta repertoires from subjects exposed to, actively infected with, or recovered from COVID-19. The prospective study material was composed of cDNA or gDNA derived from T cells, B-cell-depleted T cells, or PBMCs. Where HLA class I and class II types were available, the types were taken from metadata supplied by the sample provider, not from assay-based typing. A de-identified subject ID, COVID-19 status, age in years and sex were almost always included in the sample metadata. The samples were drawn from two sources: the first 160 participants of the ongoing ImmuneRACE study, and approximately 1,300 subjects contributed by 6 global collaborators. The repertoires were made available in a free public database intended to serve as a resource for research on the immune response to SARS-CoV-2.

A distance of 17 bases separates the germline ends of V and J, which lose 8 bases and 15 bases respectively. CDR1 and CDR2, looked up from the germline V gene (reference sequence), are SEHNR and FQNEAQ. The CDR3 contains 11 residues, cysteine and phenylalanine counted. Solely the CDR3 DNA is kept, with 33 bases framed from the first base. Broader findings and caveats from the paper: Clinical and demographic metadata were provided uncurated, with the amount varying by source and participant.

Each collaborating institution followed its own protocols to collect whole blood in K2EDTA tubes. For TCRbeta analysis, collaborators shipped samples as frozen whole blood, isolated PBMCs, or DNA extracted from either of those sample types. TCRbeta CDR3 regions were amplified from genomic DNA using the immunoSEQ Assay, a bias-controlled multiplex PCR. Concerning the study's data processing: Within the assay, amplification of reference gene primers was used to estimate how many nucleated cells each sample contained. To quantify the absolute abundance of each unique TCRbeta CDR3 rearrangement, sequence reads were collapsed and filtered. For each sample, productive Simpson clonality was calculated as the square root of Simpson's diversity index across productive rearrangements. TCRdb stores this immuneACCESS table with in-frame sequences only. Part of the clones is absent; in the studies checked, under half of the shortfall reflects unresolved V genes, and no reason is known for the rest. V, J and clone size reflect that table, while D and trimming were determined from the DNA. The sample table records approximately 160,000 clones; roughly 88% of these occur just once. Roughly 9.5% of the sample belongs to the ten largest clones.

The sample comprised peripheral blood. The receptor comes from a woman aged 80 or older with active or convalescent COVID-19. This chain joins TRBV7-9 to TRBJ2-1; matching of 6 bases hints at TRBD1 as the D gene. The CDR3 reads as follows: CASRDIHVPFF. The DNA is as follows: TGTGCCAGCCGGGACATCCACGTCCCGTTCTTC.